This TCR beta chain was identified during a study of T cells in women clearing cervical HPV infection. The CDR3 length is 13 residues. The V gene's germline CDR1 is SGHNT and CDR2 YYREEE (reference sequence). Assay used: immunoSEQ multiplex PCR; TCRdb lists only in-frame clones, some missing. Its listing shows 20,000 to 25,000 clones. Turning to this clone: At one end, the junction sequence differs from germline, possibly due to a read error. The read terminates 3 residues ahead of where the CDR3 ends, so the germline J gene completes it.

The receptor comes from a woman between 18 and 70 years old with a cervical HPV16 infection that either progressed to CIN3+ or cleared (not recorded which). Sequencing input: blood buffy coat. The chain links TRBV5-4 to TRBJ1-6; D gene uncertain. The CDR3 region is CANSSLNNSPLHF. The covered CDR3 bases are TGTGCCAACAGCTCCCTAAATAATTCACCC.